The 20 T cell receptor beta chains below come from one sample, sequenced in a study of long-term antiretroviral therapy in people with HIV. Version v3.0 of the immunoSEQ assay was performed at survey level. The table came from immunoSEQ multiplex PCR; TCRdb's copy has only in-frame clones and leaves some out. Of about 23,000 clones listed, around 81% are singletons. Sample: unsorted PBMCs, taken 1.5 years after starting antiretroviral therapy. The receptors originated from a young man with HIV.

This clone was detected only a few times. The gene calls are TRBV28 and TRBJ1-5; maybe TRBD1 (5 bases). The V and J ends lost 7 bases and 0 bases respectively, with 10 bases between them. CDR3 size: 14 residues. CDR1 is MDHEN, CDR2 SYDVKM, per germline. The CDR3 reads CASTGGDSNQPQHF. CDR3 nucleotide sequence: TGTGCCAGCACGGGAGGGGATAGCAATCAGCCCCAGCATTTT.

J is TRBJ2-3 and V is TRBV25-1; D call uncertain. Between the trimmed V and J ends, which lost 6 bases and 1 base, there was a span of 11 bases. CDR3 length equals 14 residues. Germline-derived CDR1 and CDR2 are MGHDK and SYGVNS. The CDR3 sequence: CASSEGSGTDTQYF. CDR3 nucleotide sequence: TGTGCCAGCAGCGAAGGGTCTGGCACAGATACGCAGTATTTT.

The chain recombines TRBV7-2 with TRBJ1-6; D gene uncertain. Trimming cost V 3 bases and J 7 bases, with 7 bases left between them. The CDR3 sequence is 13 residues long. The germline V gene has CDR1 SGHTA and CDR2 FQGNSA. The CDR3 coding sequence is TGTGCCAGCAGCTTCCGACAAAATTCACCCCTCCACTTT. This gives the protein CASSFRQNSPLHF.

This chain connects TRBV10-1 to TRBJ2-1, with D unclear. The CDR3 has 15 residues. Trimming stripped 0 bases from V and 0 bases from J, with 6 bases between. Germline CDR1 is WNHNN and CDR2 is SYGVQD (reference sequence). CDR3 residues: CASSESGGSYNEQFF. In nucleotides, the CDR3 is TGCGCCAGCAGTGAGTCGGGCGGCTCCTACAATGAGCAGTTCTTC.

The chain links TRBV7-9 to TRBJ2-5; D gene uncertain. The CDR3 totals 14 residues. Germline CDR1 SEHNR, CDR2 FQNEAQ (reference sequence). Trimming stripped 5 bases from V and 7 bases from J, with 17 bases between. The CDR3 spells CASSPSLDPATQYF. DNA for the CDR3: TGTGCCAGCAGCCCCAGTCTGGATCCCGCGACCCAGTACTTC.

The V and J genes are TRBV7-9 and TRBJ2-7; 9 bases align to TRBD1. CDR1 SEHNR and CDR2 FQNEAQ come from the germline V gene (reference sequence). V lost 5 bases to trimming and J lost 3 bases; unmatched junction nucleotides: 8. This CDR3 comprises 15 residues. The CDR3: CASSDRDREVYEQYF. CDR3 nucleotides: TGTGCCAGCAGCGATCGGGACAGGGAGGTCTACGAGCAGTACTTC.

The chain is built from TRBV10-2 and TRBJ1-4; 8 nucleotides agree with TRBD1. The V gene end was trimmed by 6 bases and the J gene end by 7 bases; junction bases not matched to a gene: 7. The CDR3 runs 14 residues. Germline V gene sequence: CDR1 WSHSY, CDR2 SAAADI. CDR3 in amino acids: CASRAGTGFEKLFF. The CDR3 DNA reads as TGCGCCAGCAGAGCCGGGACAGGATTTGAAAAACTGTTTTTT.

The chain is built from TRBV4-3 and TRBJ1-6; unclear D gene. CDR3 size: 16 residues. Trimming took 0 bases from V and 8 from J, leaving 14 bases between them. CDR1 is LGHNA and CDR2 is YSLEER in the germline V gene. The CDR3 protein is CASSQDGVPEDSPLHF. The CDR3 region has the DNA TGCGCCAGCAGCCAAGATGGGGTACCCGAGGATTCACCCCTCCACTTT.

This chain links TRBV6-6 with TRBJ2-7, with 9 bases fitting TRBD2. The germline CDR1 and CDR2 sequences are MNHNY and SVGAGI (reference sequence). The CDR3 contains 15 residues. V was pared by 5 bases and J by 5 bases, with 10 bases of the junction left unmatched. CDR3 in DNA: TGTGCCAGCAGTCCAGGGACTAGCTCTGTGAACGAGCAGTACTTC. Translated: CASSPGTSSVNEQYF.

The rearrangement joins TRBV30 to TRBJ2-7; D is ambiguous. Trimming took 2 bases from V and 3 from J, leaving 5 bases between them. Germline CDR1 reads GTSNPN; CDR2 reads SVGIG (reference sequence). The CDR3 loop spans 11 amino acids. CDR3 loop: CAWSKHYEQYF. As DNA, the CDR3 is TGTGCCTGGAGTAAACACTACGAGCAGTACTTC.

This rearrangement joins TRBV30 to TRBJ1-4, with D possibly being TRBD1 (5 bases). The CDR3 is 14 amino acids. V was trimmed by 0 bases and J by 8 bases, leaving 13 bases between them. The germline V gene encodes CDR1 GTSNPN and CDR2 SVGIG (reference sequence). The CDR3 DNA follows: TGTGCCTGGAGTGTATCCCACGGGGACGAAAAACTGTTTTTT. This gives the protein CAWSVSHGDEKLFF.

V and J are TRBV6-6 and TRBJ1-2; TRBD1 might be the D (5 bases). The germline V and J ends were trimmed by 10 bases and 6 bases, with 15 bases remaining between them. This CDR3 is 12 amino acids long. Germline V lookup: CDR1 MNHNY, CDR2 SVGAGI (reference sequence). CDR3 coding DNA: TGTGCCACTAGAGCAGGGAGTGATGGCTACACCTTC. The encoded protein is CATRAGSDGYTF.

The rearrangement links TRBV6-6 to TRBJ2-3; D is unclear. The germline gives CDR1 MNHNY, CDR2 SVGAGI (reference sequence). The CDR3 is 13 residues long. Trimming took off 10 bases at V and 0 bases at J, with 11 bases between the two ends. The CDR3: CATRTRSTDTQYF. In DNA form, the CDR3 reads TGTGCCACCCGTACCAGGAGCACAGATACGCAGTATTTT.

The chain joins TRBV11-2 to TRBJ2-7; either TRBD1 or TRBD2 may supply D (5 bases each). Trimming shortened V by 1 base and J by 2 bases, and 6 bases separated the two germline ends. This CDR3 has 13 amino acids. Germline values: CDR1 SGHAT, CDR2 FQNNGV. The CDR3 reads CASSLVGPYEQYF. CDR3 nucleotides: TGTGCCAGCAGCTTAGTGGGACCCTACGAGCAGTACTTC.

The J gene is TRBJ2-3, the V gene TRBV5-6; D could derive from TRBD1 or TRBD2 (8 bases each). CDR1 is SGHDT and CDR2 is YYEEEE in the germline V gene. The CDR3 contains 15 residues. The V gene lost 7 bases and the J gene lost 3 bases, with 18 bases spanning the gap. This CDR3 reads CASRGGDRRTDTQYF. In nucleotides, the CDR3 is TGTGCCAGCCGGGGGGGGGACAGGAGAACAGATACGCAGTATTTT. Looking up the rest from reference TRBV5-6 and TRBJ2-3 gives the full variable domain: DAGVTQSPTHLIKTRGQQVTLRCSPKSGHDTVSWYQQALGQGPQFIFQYYEEEERQRGNFPDRFSGHQFPNYSSELNVNALLLGDSALYLCASRGGDRRTDTQYFGPGTRLTVL.

J is TRBJ2-7 and V is TRBV7-9; D remains unclear. Germline CDR1 is SEHNR and CDR2 is FQNEAQ (reference sequence). The CDR3 is made up of 15 amino acids. The germline V and J ends were trimmed by 1 base and 0 bases, with 10 bases remaining between them. CDR3 sequence: CASSLGTLSSYEQYF. In DNA, the CDR3 is TGTGCCAGCAGCTTAGGTACTTTGAGCTCCTACGAGCAGTACTTC.

The V and J genes are TRBV30 and TRBJ2-3; 9 bases are shared with TRBD1. The germline CDR1 and CDR2 sequences are GTSNPN and SVGIG (reference sequence). With 5 bases clipped from V and 2 bases from J, the junction kept 5 bases outside the gene matches. The CDR3 is 14 amino acids. CDR3 sequence reads: CAWGTGRATDTQYF. The CDR3 DNA sequence: TGTGCCTGGGGGACAGGGAGGGCCACAGATACGCAGTATTTT.

The chain is built from TRBV29-1 and TRBJ1-3; D is perhaps TRBD1 (5 bases). The V gene lost 2 bases and the J gene lost 3 bases, with 8 bases spanning the gap. CDR1 SQVTM and CDR2 ANQGSEA come from the germline V gene. CDR3 length equals 13 residues. CDR3 DNA: TGCAGCGTTGAATTTGGGGGTGGAAACACCATATATTTT. Its translation: CSVEFGGGNTIYF.

This rearrangement joins TRBV5-4 to TRBJ2-1; no firm D call. Trimming removed 4 bases at V and 12 bases at J, with 11 bases between. From germline, CDR1 is SGHNT and CDR2 YYREEE (reference sequence). CDR3 length: 11 amino acids. CDR3 in amino acids: CASSPGWGQFF. CDR3 coding DNA: TGTGCCAGCAGCCCCGGGTGGGGGCAGTTCTTC.

The chain recombines TRBV13 with TRBJ2-7, with D possibly being TRBD1 (5 bases). The CDR3 is 16 residues long. Trimming stripped 4 bases from V and 0 bases from J, with 16 bases between. Germline loops: CDR1 PRHDT, CDR2 FYEKMQ (reference sequence). CDR3 residues: CASSSSDRLSSYEQYF. In DNA form, the CDR3 reads TGTGCCAGCAGCTCAAGTGACAGACTGAGCTCCTACGAGCAGTACTTC. Full variable domain (remainder filled in from reference TRBV13 and TRBJ2-7): AAGVIQSPRHLIKEKRETATLKCYPIPRHDTVYWYQQGPGQDPQFLISFYEKMQSDKGSIPDRFSAQQFSDYHSELNMSSLELGDSALYFCASSSSDRLSSYEQYFGPGTRLTVT.